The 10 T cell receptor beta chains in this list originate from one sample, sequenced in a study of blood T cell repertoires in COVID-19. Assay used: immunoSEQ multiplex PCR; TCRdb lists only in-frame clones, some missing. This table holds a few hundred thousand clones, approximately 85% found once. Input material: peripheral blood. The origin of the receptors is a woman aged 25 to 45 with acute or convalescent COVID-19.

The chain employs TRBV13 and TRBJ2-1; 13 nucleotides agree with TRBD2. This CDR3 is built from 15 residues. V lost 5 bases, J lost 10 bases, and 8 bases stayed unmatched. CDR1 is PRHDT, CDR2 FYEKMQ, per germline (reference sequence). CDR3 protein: CASSPWTSGSREQFF. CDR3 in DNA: TGTGCCAGCAGCCCATGGACTAGCGGGAGTCGGGAGCAGTTCTTC.

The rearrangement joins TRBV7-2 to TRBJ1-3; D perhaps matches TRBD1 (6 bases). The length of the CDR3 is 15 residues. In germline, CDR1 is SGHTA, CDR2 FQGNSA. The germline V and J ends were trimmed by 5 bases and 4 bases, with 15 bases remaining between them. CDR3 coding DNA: TGTGCCAGCAGCATACGAACAGGGTACGGAAACACCATATATTTT. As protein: CASSIRTGYGNTIYF.

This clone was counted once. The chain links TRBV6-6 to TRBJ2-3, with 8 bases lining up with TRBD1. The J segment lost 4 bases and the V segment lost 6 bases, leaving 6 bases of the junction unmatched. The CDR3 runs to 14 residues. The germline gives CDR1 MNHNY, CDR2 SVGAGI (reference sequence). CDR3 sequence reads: CASRKDRVADTQYF. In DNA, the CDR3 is TGTGCCAGCAGGAAGGACAGGGTAGCAGATACGCAGTATTTT.

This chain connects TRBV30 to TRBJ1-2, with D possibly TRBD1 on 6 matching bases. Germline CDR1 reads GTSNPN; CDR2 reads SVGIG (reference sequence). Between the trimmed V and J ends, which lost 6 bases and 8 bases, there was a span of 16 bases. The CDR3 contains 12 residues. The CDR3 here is CACSIGQLGYTF. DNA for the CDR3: TGTGCCTGTTCGATCGGACAGCTCGGCTACACCTTC. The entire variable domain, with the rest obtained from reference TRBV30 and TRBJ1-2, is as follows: SQTIHQWPATLVQPVGSPLSLECTVEGTSNPNLYWYRQAAGRGLQLLFYSVGIGQISSEVPQNLSASRPQDRQFILSSKKLLLSDSGFYLCACSIGQLGYTFGSGTRLTVV.

The chain's CDR3 is CASSLELAGAEQYF. The CDR3 DNA follows: TGTGCCAGCAGCTTAGAACTAGCGGGAGCCGAGCAGTACTTC. This rearrangement joins TRBV7-8 to TRBJ2-7, with 11 nucleotides matching TRBD2. CDR1 and CDR2 (germline): SGHVS, FQNEAQ. The CDR3 extends over 14 amino acids. Trimming took 1 base from V and 6 from J; bases not matched to a gene: 2.

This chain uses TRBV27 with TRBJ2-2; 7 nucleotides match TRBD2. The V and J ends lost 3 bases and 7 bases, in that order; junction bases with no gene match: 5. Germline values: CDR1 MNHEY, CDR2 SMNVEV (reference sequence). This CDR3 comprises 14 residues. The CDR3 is CASSFVGRHGELFF. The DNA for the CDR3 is TGTGCCAGCAGTTTCGTCGGGAGGCACGGGGAGCTGTTTTTT.

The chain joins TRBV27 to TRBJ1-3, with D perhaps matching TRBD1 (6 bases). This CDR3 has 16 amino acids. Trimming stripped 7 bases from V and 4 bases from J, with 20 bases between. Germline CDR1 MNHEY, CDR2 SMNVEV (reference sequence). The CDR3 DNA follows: TGTGCCAGCACCCCGAGGGGGGGACCGTTGGGAAACACCATATATTTT. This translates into CASTPRGGPLGNTIYF.

CDR3 protein: CASSVQGLAGGKTQYF. The CDR3 DNA sequence: TGCGCCAGCAGCGTCCAAGGACTAGCGGGAGGAAAGACGCAGTATTTT. This chain uses TRBV5-1 with TRBJ2-3; 14 bases are a match to TRBD2. This CDR3 has 16 residues. Germline V gives CDR1 SGHRS, CDR2 YFSETQ. V lost 4 bases to trimming and J lost 9 bases; unmatched junction nucleotides: 10. Complete variable domain (other parts from reference TRBV5-1 and TRBJ2-3): KAGVTQTPRYLIKTRGQQVTLSCSPISGHRSVSWYQQTPGQGLQFLFEYFSETQRNKGNFPGRFSGRQFSNSRSEMNVSTLELGDSALYLCASSVQGLAGGKTQYFGPGTRLTVL.

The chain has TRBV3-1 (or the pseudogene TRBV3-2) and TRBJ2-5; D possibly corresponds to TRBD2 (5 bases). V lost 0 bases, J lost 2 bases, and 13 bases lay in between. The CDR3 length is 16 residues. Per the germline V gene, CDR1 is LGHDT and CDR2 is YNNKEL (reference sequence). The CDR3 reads CASSQDRGVGQETQYF. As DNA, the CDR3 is TGTGCCAGCAGCCAAGATCGGGGAGTGGGTCAAGAGACCCAGTACTTC.

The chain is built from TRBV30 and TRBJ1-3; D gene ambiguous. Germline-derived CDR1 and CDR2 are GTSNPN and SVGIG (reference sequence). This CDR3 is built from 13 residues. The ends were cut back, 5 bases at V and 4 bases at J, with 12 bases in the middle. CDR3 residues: CAWRTMGGNTIYF. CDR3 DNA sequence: TGTGCCTGGCGGACTATGGGCGGAAACACCATATATTTT.